This entry concerns a single T cell receptor beta chain. V shed 4 bases, J shed 5 bases, and the junction held 6 bases outside the gene matches. CDR3 length equals 15 residues. Germline CDR1 and CDR2: SGDLS and YYNGEE. Vbeta (60) and Jbeta (13) primers were used in the PCR. This table comes from immunoSEQ multiplex PCR, and its TCRdb copy is limited to in-frame clones, with some not included. There are 220,000 or so clones in the sample; 65% to 75% occur only once, and 1.8% lies in the top ten. These data come from a study of cytomegalovirus exposure and HLA in healthy donors. This TCR came from a woman aged 25 to 39 in good health and CMV-seronegative. Sequences were obtained from PBMCs. The V and J genes are TRBV9 and TRBJ2-5; 12 nucleotides agree with TRBD1. This CDR3 is CASSPEGQGAETQYF. The CDR3, as DNA: TGTGCCAGCAGCCCGGAGGGACAGGGGGCTGAGACCCAGTACTTC.